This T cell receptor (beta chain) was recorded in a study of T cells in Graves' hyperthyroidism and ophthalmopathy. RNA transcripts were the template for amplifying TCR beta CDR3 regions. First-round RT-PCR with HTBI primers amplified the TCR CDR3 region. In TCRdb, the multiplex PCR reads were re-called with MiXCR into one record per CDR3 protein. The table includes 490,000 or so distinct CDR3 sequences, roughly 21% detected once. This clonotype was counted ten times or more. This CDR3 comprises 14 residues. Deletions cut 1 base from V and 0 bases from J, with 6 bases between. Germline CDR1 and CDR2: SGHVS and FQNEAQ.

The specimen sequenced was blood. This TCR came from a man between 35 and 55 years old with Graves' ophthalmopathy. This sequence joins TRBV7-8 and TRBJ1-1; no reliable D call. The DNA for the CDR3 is TGTGCCAGCAGCTTAGTGGGAGTGAACACTGAAGCTTTCTTT. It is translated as CASSLVGVNTEAFF.